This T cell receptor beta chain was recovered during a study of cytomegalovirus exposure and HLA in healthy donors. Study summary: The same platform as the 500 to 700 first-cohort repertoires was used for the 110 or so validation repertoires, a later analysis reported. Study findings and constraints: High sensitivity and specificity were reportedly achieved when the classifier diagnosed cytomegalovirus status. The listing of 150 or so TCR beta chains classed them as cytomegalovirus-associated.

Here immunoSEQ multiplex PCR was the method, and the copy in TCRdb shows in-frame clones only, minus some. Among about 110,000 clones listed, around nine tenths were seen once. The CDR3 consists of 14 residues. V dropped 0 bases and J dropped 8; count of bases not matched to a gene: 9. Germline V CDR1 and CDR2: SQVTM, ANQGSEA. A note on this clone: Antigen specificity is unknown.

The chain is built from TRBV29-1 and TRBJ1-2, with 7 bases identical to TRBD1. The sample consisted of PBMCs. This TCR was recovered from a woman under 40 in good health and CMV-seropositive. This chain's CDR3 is CSVEDLGQELGYTF. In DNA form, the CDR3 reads TGCAGCGTTGAAGATCTTGGACAGGAGTTGGGCTACACCTTC.